Included here is one T cell receptor beta chain sequence, with context. This entry is derived from a study of identical twins. The CDR3 has 15 residues. CDR1 and CDR2 from the germline V gene are DFQATT and SNEGSKA (reference sequence). The trim removed 6 bases at V and 2 bases at J, leaving 11 bases unmatched. In TCRdb, the 5' RACE reads were re-called with MiXCR into one record per CDR3 protein. The sample includes approximately 280,000 distinct CDR3 sequences, about 8.1% of them seen just once. The sample was also reused in another study, on yellow fever vaccine responses in identical twins.

V usage is TRBV20-1 and J usage is TRBJ2-5; TRBD1 aligns across 8 bases. Sequencing was carried out using memory (CD45RO+) T cells sorted from blood. This receptor was obtained from a woman between 18 and 29 years old in good health. CDR3 amino acids: CSARMGDRRQETQYF. In nucleotides, the CDR3 is TGCAGTGCCCGAATGGGGGACAGGCGACAAGAGACCCAGTACTTC.